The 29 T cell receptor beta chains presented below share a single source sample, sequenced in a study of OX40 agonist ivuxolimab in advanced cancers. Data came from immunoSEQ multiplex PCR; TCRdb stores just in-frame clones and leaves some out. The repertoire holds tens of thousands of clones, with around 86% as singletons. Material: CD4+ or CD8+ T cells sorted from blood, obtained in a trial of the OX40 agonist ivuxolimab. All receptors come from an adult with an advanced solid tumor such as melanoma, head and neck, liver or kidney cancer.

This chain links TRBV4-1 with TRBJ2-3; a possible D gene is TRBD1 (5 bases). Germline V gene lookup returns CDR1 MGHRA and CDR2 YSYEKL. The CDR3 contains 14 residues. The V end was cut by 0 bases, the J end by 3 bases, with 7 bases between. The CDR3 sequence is CASSQDYRTDTQYF. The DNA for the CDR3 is TGCGCCAGCAGCCAAGATTACAGGACAGATACGCAGTATTTT.

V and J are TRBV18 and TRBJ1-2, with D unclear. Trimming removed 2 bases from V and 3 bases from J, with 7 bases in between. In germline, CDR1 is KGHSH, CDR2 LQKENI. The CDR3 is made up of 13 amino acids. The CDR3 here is CASSPDGDYGYTF. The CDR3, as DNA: TGTGCCAGCTCACCAGACGGTGACTATGGCTACACCTTC.

CDR3 nucleotide sequence: TGTGCCAGCAGGCCAGGGGGCTACGAGCAGTACTTC. This codes for CASRPGGYEQYF. The J gene is TRBJ2-7, the V gene TRBV28; TRBD1 agrees at 7 bases. This CDR3 is built from 12 residues. The germline CDR1 and CDR2 sequences are MDHEN and SYDVKM. The V segment lost 6 bases and the J segment 3 bases; nucleotides outside the gene matches: 2. Looking up the rest from reference TRBV28 and TRBJ2-7 gives the full variable domain: DVKVTQSSRYLVKRTGEKVFLECVQDMDHENMFWYRQDPGLGLRLIYFSYDVKMKEKGDIPEGYSVSREKKERFSLILESASTNQTSMYLCASRPGGYEQYFGPGTRLTVT.

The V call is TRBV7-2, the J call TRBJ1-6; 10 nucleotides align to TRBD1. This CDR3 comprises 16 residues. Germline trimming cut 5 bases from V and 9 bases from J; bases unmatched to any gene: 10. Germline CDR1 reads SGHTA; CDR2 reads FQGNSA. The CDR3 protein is CASSRLERTGGSPLHF. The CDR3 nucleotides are TGTGCCAGCAGCAGATTAGAGCGGACAGGGGGTTCACCCCTCCACTTT.

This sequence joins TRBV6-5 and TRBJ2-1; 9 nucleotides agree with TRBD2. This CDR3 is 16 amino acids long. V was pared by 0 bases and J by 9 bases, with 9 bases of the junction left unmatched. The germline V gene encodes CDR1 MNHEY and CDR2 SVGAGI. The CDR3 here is CASSYSIGGGALEQFF. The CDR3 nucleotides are TGTGCCAGCAGTTACTCGATAGGCGGGGGGGCCCTTGAGCAGTTCTTC.

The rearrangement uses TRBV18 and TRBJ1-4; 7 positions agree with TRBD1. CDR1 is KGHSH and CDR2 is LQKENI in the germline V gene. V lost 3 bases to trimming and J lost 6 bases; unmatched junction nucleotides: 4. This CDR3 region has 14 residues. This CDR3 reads CASSPRDSHEKLFF. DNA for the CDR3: TGTGCCAGCTCACCCCGGGACAGCCATGAAAAACTGTTTTTT.

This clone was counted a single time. CDR3 sequence: CASSRDGVSNQPQHF. The DNA for the CDR3 is TGCGCCAGCAGCCGGGACGGCGTTAGCAATCAGCCCCAGCATTTT. The chain uses TRBV5-1 and TRBJ1-5; D is possibly TRBD1 (5 bases). Germline V gene sequence: CDR1 SGHRS, CDR2 YFSETQ. Trimming took 4 bases from V and 0 from J, leaving 11 bases between them. CDR3 length: 15 amino acids.

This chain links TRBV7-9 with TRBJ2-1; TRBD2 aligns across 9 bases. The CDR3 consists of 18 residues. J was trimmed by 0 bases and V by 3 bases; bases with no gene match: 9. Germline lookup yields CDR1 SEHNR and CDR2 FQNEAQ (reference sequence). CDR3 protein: CASSFLRGGLSSYNEQFF. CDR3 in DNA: TGTGCCAGCAGCTTTCTGCGGGGGGGCCTCAGCTCCTACAATGAGCAGTTCTTC.

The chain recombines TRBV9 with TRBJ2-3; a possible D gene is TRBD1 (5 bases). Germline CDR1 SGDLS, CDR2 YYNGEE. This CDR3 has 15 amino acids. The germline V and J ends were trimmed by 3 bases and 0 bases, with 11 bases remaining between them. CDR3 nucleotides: TGTGCCAGCAGCGCCCAGACAGCTAGCACAGATACGCAGTATTTT. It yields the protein CASSAQTASTDTQYF.

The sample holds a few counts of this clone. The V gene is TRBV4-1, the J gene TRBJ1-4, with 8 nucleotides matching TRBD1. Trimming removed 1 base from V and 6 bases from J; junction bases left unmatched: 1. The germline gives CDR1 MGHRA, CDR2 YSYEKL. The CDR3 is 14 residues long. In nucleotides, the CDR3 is TGCGCCAGCAGCCAAGGCAGGGGGCATGAAAAACTGTTTTTT. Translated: CASSQGRGHEKLFF.

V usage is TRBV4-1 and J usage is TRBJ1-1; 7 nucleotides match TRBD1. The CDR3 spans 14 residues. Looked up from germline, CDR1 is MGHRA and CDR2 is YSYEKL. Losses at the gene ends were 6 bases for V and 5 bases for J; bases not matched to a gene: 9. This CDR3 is CASRGGLRGTEAFF. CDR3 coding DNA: TGCGCCAGCAGGGGGGGACTCAGGGGGACTGAAGCTTTCTTT.

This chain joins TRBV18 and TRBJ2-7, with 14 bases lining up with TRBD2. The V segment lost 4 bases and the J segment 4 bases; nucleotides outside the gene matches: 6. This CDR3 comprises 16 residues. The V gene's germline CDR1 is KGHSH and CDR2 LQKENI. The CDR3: CASSRSGTSGSYEQYF. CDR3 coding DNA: TGTGCCAGCTCACGATCCGGGACTAGCGGGAGTTACGAGCAGTACTTC. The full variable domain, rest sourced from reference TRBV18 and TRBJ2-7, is NAGVMQNPRHLVRRRGQEARLRCSPMKGHSHVYWYRQLPEEGLKFMVYLQKENIIDESGMPKERFSAEFPKEGPSILRIQQVVRGDSAAYFCASSRSGTSGSYEQYFGPGTRLTVT.

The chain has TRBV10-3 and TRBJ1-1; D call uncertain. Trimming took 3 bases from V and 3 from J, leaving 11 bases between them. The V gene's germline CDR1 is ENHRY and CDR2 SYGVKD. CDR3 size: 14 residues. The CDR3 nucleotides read TGTGCCATCAGTGACGGGGTCCGGCACACTGAAGCTTTCTTT. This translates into CAISDGVRHTEAFF.

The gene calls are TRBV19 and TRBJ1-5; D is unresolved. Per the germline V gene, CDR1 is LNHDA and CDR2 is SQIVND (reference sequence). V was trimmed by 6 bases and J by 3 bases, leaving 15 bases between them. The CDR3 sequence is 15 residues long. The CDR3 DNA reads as TGTGCCAGTAGAGAAGGACTTAGCCCCAATCAGCCCCAGCATTTT. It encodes CASREGLSPNQPQHF.

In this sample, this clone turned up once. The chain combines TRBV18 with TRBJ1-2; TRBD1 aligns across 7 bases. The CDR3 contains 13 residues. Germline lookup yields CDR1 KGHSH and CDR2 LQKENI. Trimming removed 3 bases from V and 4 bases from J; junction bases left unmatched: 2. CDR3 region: CASSPGQLYGYTF. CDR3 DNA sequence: TGTGCCAGCTCACCGGGACAGCTCTATGGCTACACCTTC.

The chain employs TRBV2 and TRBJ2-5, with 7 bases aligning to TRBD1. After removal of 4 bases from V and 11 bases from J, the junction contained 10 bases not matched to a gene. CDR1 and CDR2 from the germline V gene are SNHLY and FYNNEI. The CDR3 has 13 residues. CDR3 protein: CASSVKHQGEQYF. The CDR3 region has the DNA TGTGCCAGCAGTGTTAAGCATCAGGGGGAGCAGTACTTC.

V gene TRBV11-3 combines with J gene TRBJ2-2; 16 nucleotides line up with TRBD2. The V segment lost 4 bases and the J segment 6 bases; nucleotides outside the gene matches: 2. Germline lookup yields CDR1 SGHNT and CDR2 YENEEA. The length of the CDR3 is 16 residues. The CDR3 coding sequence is TGTGCCAGCAGCTCGGGACTAGCGGGAGGGGCCGGGGAGCTGTTTTTT. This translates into CASSSGLAGGAGELFF.

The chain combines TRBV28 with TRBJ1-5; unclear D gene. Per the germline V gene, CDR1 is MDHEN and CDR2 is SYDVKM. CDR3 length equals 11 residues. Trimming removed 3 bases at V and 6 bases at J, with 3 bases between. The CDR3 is CASSFRQPQHF. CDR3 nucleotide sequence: TGTGCCAGCAGTTTTCGTCAGCCCCAGCATTTT.

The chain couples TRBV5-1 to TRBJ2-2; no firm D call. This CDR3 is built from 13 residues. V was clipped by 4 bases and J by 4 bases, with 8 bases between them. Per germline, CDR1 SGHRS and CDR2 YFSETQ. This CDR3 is CASSPPVTGELFF. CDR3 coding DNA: TGCGCCAGCAGCCCGCCGGTCACCGGGGAGCTGTTTTTT.

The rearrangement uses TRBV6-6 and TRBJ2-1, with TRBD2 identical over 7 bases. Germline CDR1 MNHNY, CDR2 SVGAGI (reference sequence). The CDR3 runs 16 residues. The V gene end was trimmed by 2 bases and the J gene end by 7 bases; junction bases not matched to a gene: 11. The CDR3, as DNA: TGTGCCAGCAGTTACGGGGAGTTGCGGGAGTATAATGAGCAGTTCTTC. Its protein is CASSYGELREYNEQFF.

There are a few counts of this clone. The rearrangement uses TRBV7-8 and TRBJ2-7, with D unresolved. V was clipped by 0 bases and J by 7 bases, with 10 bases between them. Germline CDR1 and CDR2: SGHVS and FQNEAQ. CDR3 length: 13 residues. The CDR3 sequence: CASSLAGPSEQYF. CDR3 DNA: TGTGCCAGCAGCTTAGCTGGGCCCTCGGAGCAGTACTTC. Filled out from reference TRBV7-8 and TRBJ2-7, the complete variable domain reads GAGVSQSPRYKVAKRGQDVALRCDPISGHVSLFWYQQALGQGPEFLTYFQNEAQLDKSGLPSDRFFAERPEGSVSTLKIQRTQQEDSAVYLCASSLAGPSEQYFGPGTRLTVT.

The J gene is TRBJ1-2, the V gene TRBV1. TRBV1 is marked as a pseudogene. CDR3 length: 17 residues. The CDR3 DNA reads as TGCACCAGCAGCCAAGTTCGCAGAGGAGATTCTAACTATGGCTACACCTTC. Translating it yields CTSSQVRRGDSNYGYTF.

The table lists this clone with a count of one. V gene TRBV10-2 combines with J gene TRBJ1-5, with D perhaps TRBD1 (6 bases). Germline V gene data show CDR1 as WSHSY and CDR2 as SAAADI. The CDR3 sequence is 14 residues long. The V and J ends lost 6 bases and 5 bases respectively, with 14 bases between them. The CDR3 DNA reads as TGCGCCAGCAGGACCGGACAGACTCATCAGCCCCAGCATTTT. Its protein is CASRTGQTHQPQHF.

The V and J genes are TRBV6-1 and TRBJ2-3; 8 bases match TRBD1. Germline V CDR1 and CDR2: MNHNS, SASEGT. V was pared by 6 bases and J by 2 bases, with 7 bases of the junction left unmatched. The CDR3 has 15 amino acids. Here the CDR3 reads CASRTTGEYTDTQYF. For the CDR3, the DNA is TGTGCCAGCAGGACGACAGGGGAATACACAGATACGCAGTATTTT.

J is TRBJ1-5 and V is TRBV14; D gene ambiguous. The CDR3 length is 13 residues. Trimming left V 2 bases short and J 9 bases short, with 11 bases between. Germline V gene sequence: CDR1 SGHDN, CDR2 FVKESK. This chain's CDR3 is CASSQQISGPQHF. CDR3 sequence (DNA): TGTGCCAGCAGCCAACAGATAAGTGGGCCCCAGCATTTT.

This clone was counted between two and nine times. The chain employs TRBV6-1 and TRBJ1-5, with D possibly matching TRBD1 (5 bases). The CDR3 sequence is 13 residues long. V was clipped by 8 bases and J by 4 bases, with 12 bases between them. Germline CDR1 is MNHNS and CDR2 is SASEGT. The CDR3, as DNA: TGTGCCAGCCGAGGGGTATCAAATCAGCCCCAGCATTTT. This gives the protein CASRGVSNQPQHF.

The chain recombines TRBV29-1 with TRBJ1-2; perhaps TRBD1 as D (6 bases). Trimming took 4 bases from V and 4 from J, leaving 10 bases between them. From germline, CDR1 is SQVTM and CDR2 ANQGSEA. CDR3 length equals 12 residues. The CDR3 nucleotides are TGCAGCGTTGCCAGGGGCGGCTATGGCTACACCTTC. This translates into CSVARGGYGYTF.

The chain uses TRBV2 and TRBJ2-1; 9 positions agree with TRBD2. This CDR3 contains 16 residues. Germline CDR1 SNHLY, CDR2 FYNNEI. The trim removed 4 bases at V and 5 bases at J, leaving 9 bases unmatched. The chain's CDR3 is CASSGGWGLANNEQFF. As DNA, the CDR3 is TGTGCCAGCAGTGGGGGTTGGGGACTAGCCAACAATGAGCAGTTCTTC. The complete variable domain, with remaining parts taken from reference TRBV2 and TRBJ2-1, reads EPEVTQTPSHQVTQMGQEVILRCVPISNHLYFYWYRQILGQKVEFLVSFYNNEISEKSEIFDDQFSVERPDGSNFTLKIRSTKLEDSAMYFCASSGGWGLANNEQFFGPGTRLTVL.

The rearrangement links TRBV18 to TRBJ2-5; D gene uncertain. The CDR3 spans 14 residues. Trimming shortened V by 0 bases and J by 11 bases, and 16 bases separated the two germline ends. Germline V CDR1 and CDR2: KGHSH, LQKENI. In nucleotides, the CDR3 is TGTGCCAGCTCACCACCAGCGACGCTCGGTGAGCAGTACTTC. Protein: CASSPPATLGEQYF.